This passage covers 24 T cell receptor beta chains from one sample sequenced in a study of shared clonotypes between healthy human individuals. The table came from immunoSEQ multiplex PCR; TCRdb's copy has only in-frame clones and leaves some out. The data show about 480,000 clones, about 79% seen once. Material for sequencing was PBMCs. The source is a woman between 40 and 50 years old in good health. Some clones in this sample may be carry-over from other donors' samples.

CDR3 bases: TGTGCCAGCAGCTTAGCCGGGGGACAGACCTACAATGAGCAGTTCTTC. This codes for CASSLAGGQTYNEQFF. The chain uses TRBV7-2 and TRBJ2-1, with D maybe TRBD1 (7 bases). Deletions cut 0 bases from V and 2 bases from J, with 11 bases between. The CDR3 has 16 residues. From germline, CDR1 is SGHTA and CDR2 FQGNSA. Together with reference TRBV7-2 and TRBJ2-1, the CDR3 gives the full variable domain: GAGVSQSPSNKVTEKGKDVELRCDPISGHTALYWYRQSLGQGLEFLIYFQGNSAPDKSGLPSDRFSAERTGGSVSTLTIQRTQQEDSAVYLCASSLAGGQTYNEQFFGPGTRLTVL.

The V and J genes are TRBV28 and TRBJ2-1; 7 bases align to TRBD2. Looked up from germline, CDR1 is MDHEN and CDR2 is SYDVKM. The ends lost 4 bases at V and 6 bases at J; junction bases unmatched: 9. The CDR3 sequence is 15 residues long. The CDR3 reads CASSSSYSGGNEQFF. Written as DNA, the CDR3 is TGTGCCAGCAGTTCTAGTTATTCGGGAGGCAATGAGCAGTTCTTC. The whole variable domain, filled in from reference TRBV28 and TRBJ2-1, reads DVKVTQSSRYLVKRTGEKVFLECVQDMDHENMFWYRQDPGLGLRLIYFSYDVKMKEKGDIPEGYSVSREKKERFSLILESASTNQTSMYLCASSSSYSGGNEQFFGPGTRLTVL.

To note about this clone: Other DNA sequences from this sample encode an identical CDR3 as well. The chain combines TRBV7-2 with TRBJ2-1, with D hard to call. With 2 bases removed from V and 9 bases from J, the gap between germline ends came to 5 bases. This CDR3 contains 11 residues. CDR1 and CDR2 from the germline V gene are SGHTA and FQGNSA. CDR3 coding DNA: TGTGCCAGCAGCTTATTGGGTGAGCAGTTCTTC. As protein: CASSLLGEQFF.

The V and J genes are TRBV5-1 and TRBJ1-2; no definite D call. Trimming shortened V by 2 bases and J by 7 bases, and 15 bases separated the two germline ends. CDR1 is SGHRS, CDR2 YFSETQ, per germline. This CDR3 has 14 residues. The CDR3: CASSFGGRDSGYTF. The CDR3 DNA is TGCGCCAGCAGCTTTGGAGGGCGTGACTCTGGCTACACCTTC. Filled out from reference TRBV5-1 and TRBJ1-2, the complete variable domain reads KAGVTQTPRYLIKTRGQQVTLSCSPISGHRSVSWYQQTPGQGLQFLFEYFSETQRNKGNFPGRFSGRQFSNSRSEMNVSTLELGDSALYLCASSFGGRDSGYTFGSGTRLTVV.

This clone has a handful of counts. The J gene is TRBJ2-7, the V gene TRBV5-4; 9 bases line up with TRBD2. The V segment lost 4 bases and the J segment 2 bases; nucleotides outside the gene matches: 10. The CDR3 length is 16 residues. In germline, CDR1 is SGHNT, CDR2 YYREEE (reference sequence). CDR3 nucleotide sequence: TGTGCCAGCAGCATGGACCCGACTAGCGGAGCCTACGAGCAGTACTTC. Amino acid sequence: CASSMDPTSGAYEQYF.

This clone was detected only a few times. At one of its ends the junction is not consistent with the germline gene, which may arise from a read error. The chain uses TRBV5-1 and TRBJ2-2; 11 nucleotides line up with TRBD1. The CDR3 extends over 15 amino acids. Per germline, CDR1 SGHRS and CDR2 YFSETQ. The CDR3: CASSLGQGVTGELFF. The CDR3 coding sequence is TGCGCCAGCAGTTTGGGACAGGGGGTCACCGGGGAGCTGTTTTTT.

The chain links TRBV28 to TRBJ1-2; the match to TRBD1 covers 8 bases. CDR3 length: 14 amino acids. V lost 6 bases, J lost 8 bases, and 11 bases stayed unmatched. Germline CDR1 and CDR2: MDHEN and SYDVKM. The CDR3 protein is CASRTPGQARGYTF. In DNA form, the CDR3 reads TGTGCCAGCAGAACACCGGGACAGGCAAGGGGCTACACCTTC.

In this sample, this clone turned up once. The V call is TRBV5-1, the J call TRBJ2-7, with D possibly being TRBD1 or TRBD2 (5 bases each). Germline-derived CDR1 and CDR2 are SGHRS and YFSETQ. With 7 bases removed from V and 2 bases from J, the gap between germline ends came to 16 bases. CDR3 length: 14 residues. CDR3 amino acids: CASRGTPRTYEQYF. CDR3 nucleotides: TGCGCCAGCCGAGGGACGCCTAGGACCTACGAGCAGTACTTC.

The chain is built from TRBV27 and TRBJ1-2; 9 bases line up with TRBD1. CDR1 and CDR2 (germline): MNHEY, SMNVEV (reference sequence). The CDR3 contains 13 residues. J lost 4 bases, V lost 5 bases, and 2 bases had no gene match. The CDR3 reads CASSPTGGYGYTF. DNA for the CDR3: TGTGCCAGCAGTCCGACAGGGGGCTATGGCTACACCTTC.

This chain uses TRBV7-3 with TRBJ1-1; weak D call: TRBD1 (6 bases). Germline CDR1 and CDR2: SGHTA and FQGTGA. The CDR3 spans 13 residues. V was shortened by 5 bases and J by 5 bases, with 12 bases between the two germline ends. Written as DNA, the CDR3 is TGTGCCAGCAGCCCCACAGGGTGGACTGAAGCTTTCTTT. Its protein product is CASSPTGWTEAFF.

CDR3 in amino acids: CASSLGIDRGGKNIQYF. CDR3 sequence (DNA): TGCGCCAGCAGCTTGGGGATTGATCGTGGCGGCAAAAACATTCAGTACTTC. The chain has TRBV5-1 and TRBJ2-4, with no clear D. Trimming took 0 bases from V and 3 from J, leaving 16 bases between them. CDR3 length equals 17 residues. Germline V CDR1 and CDR2: SGHRS, YFSETQ.

The V gene is TRBV5-6, the J gene TRBJ2-1; a weak D match, TRBD1 (5 bases). CDR1 and CDR2 (germline): SGHDT, YYEEEE. With 1 base removed from V and 11 bases from J, the gap between germline ends came to 13 bases. CDR3 size: 13 residues. CDR3 protein: CASSLLSVGQQFF. The CDR3 DNA reads as TGTGCCAGCAGCTTGCTTAGTGTGGGGCAGCAGTTCTTC.

V gene TRBV7-2 combines with J gene TRBJ2-7; 7 bases agree with TRBD2. J lost 2 bases, V lost 5 bases, and 6 bases had no gene match. The CDR3 spans 14 residues. Germline CDR1 reads SGHTA; CDR2 reads FQGNSA. The CDR3 coding sequence is TGTGCCAGCAGCCTCCGACTAGCAGCCTACGAGCAGTACTTC. Its protein is CASSLRLAAYEQYF.

The V gene is TRBV6-6, the J gene TRBJ1-2; no reliable D call. The germline V and J ends were trimmed by 0 bases and 2 bases, with 13 bases remaining between them. Germline values: CDR1 MNHNY, CDR2 SVGAGI (reference sequence). The CDR3 runs 16 residues. Here the CDR3 reads CASSYSGNAGNYGYTF. CDR3 in DNA: TGTGCCAGCAGTTACTCGGGGAATGCAGGCAACTATGGCTACACCTTC.

The V call is TRBV10-2, the J call TRBJ2-1; D gene uncertain. The CDR3 extends over 13 amino acids. Germline CDR1 reads WSHSY; CDR2 reads SAAADI. V lost 5 bases, J lost 4 bases, and 9 bases lay in between. The CDR3 sequence: CASSRLQYNEQFF. The CDR3 DNA reads as TGCGCCAGCAGTCGACTCCAATACAATGAGCAGTTCTTC.

Comment on this clone: This likely traces to a read error, being one base from a far larger clone. This chain connects TRBV28 to TRBJ2-7, with 14 nucleotides matching TRBD2. V was pared by 5 bases and J by 1 base, with 7 bases of the junction left unmatched. CDR3 length: 17 residues. Germline-derived CDR1 and CDR2 are MDHEN and SYDVKM. CDR3 bases: TGTGCCAGCAGTCTCGGGACTAGCGGGAGTTTTTCCTACGAGCAGTACTTC. Residues: CASSLGTSGSFSYEQYF.

The chain has TRBV30 and TRBJ2-2; the D gene is possibly TRBD2 (6 bases). Germline-derived CDR1 and CDR2 are GTSNPN and SVGIG (reference sequence). Between the trimmed V and J ends, which lost 0 bases and 8 bases, there was a span of 10 bases. The CDR3 contains 13 residues. CDR3 sequence: CAWSVAGFGELFF. The CDR3 DNA sequence: TGTGCCTGGAGTGTAGCGGGTTTTGGGGAGCTGTTTTTT.

This clone was recorded a few times. V gene TRBV5-1 combines with J gene TRBJ2-2; TRBD2 might be the D (5 bases). CDR3 length: 16 amino acids. In germline, CDR1 is SGHRS, CDR2 YFSETQ. V lost 0 bases to trimming and J lost 0 bases, with 9 bases between them. CDR3 DNA: TGCGCCAGCAGCTTGGCAGCGGATCCGAACACCGGGGAGCTGTTTTTT. This translates into CASSLAADPNTGELFF.

J is TRBJ2-5 and V is TRBV5-6; 11 bases map to TRBD2. The CDR3 sequence is 15 residues long. Per the germline V gene, CDR1 is SGHDT and CDR2 is YYEEEE. The V and J ends lost 4 bases and 2 bases, in that order; junction bases with no gene match: 4. The CDR3 region is CASSPLAGGQETQYF. CDR3 DNA: TGTGCCAGCAGCCCCTTAGCGGGAGGGCAAGAGACCCAGTACTTC.

The rearrangement uses TRBV7-6 and TRBJ1-3, with 9 bases aligning to TRBD1. The CDR3 is 16 residues long. Losses at the gene ends were 5 bases for V and 2 bases for J; bases not matched to a gene: 7. Germline loops: CDR1 SGHVS, CDR2 FNYEAQ. CDR3 residues: CASSTRTGATGNTIYF. The CDR3 DNA sequence: TGTGCCAGCAGCACCCGGACAGGGGCGACTGGAAACACCATATATTTT.

This clone was recorded only once. The chain links TRBV15 to TRBJ2-3; D is possibly TRBD1 or TRBD2 (6 bases each). Between the trimmed V and J ends, which lost 8 bases and 4 bases, there was a span of 19 bases. Germline CDR1 and CDR2: LNHNV and YYDKDF (reference sequence). CDR3 length: 15 residues. This CDR3 reads CATQLRGHGADTQYF. The CDR3 DNA reads as TGTGCCACCCAACTCCGGGGGCACGGCGCAGATACGCAGTATTTT.

This clone occurred once. The CDR3 sequence is CASSPPGQIYEQYF. The CDR3 DNA reads as TGTGCCAGCAGCCCACCGGGACAAATCTACGAGCAGTACTTC. The V gene is TRBV5-4, the J gene TRBJ2-7, with a possible D match to TRBD1 (6 bases). V was clipped by 4 bases and J by 3 bases, with 14 bases between them. This CDR3 spans 14 amino acids. Per germline, CDR1 SGHNT and CDR2 YYREEE (reference sequence).

This chain connects TRBV18 to TRBJ1-4, with 9 positions matching TRBD1. The germline V gene has CDR1 KGHSH and CDR2 LQKENI. The CDR3 has 15 amino acids. The V segment lost 4 bases and the J segment 8 bases; nucleotides outside the gene matches: 8. CDR3 coding DNA: TGTGCCAGCTCACGAACGGGACAGGGATACGAAAAACTGTTTTTT. It codes for CASSRTGQGYEKLFF.

V is TRBV11-2 and J is TRBJ2-3, with TRBD1 matching 7 bases. The germline gives CDR1 SGHAT, CDR2 FQNNGV. Trimming cost V 7 bases and J 2 bases; bases outside gene matches: 15. The CDR3 contains 17 residues. CDR3 sequence: CASTQPWTGRYTDTQYF. In nucleotides, the CDR3 is TGTGCCAGCACCCAACCGTGGACAGGCAGATACACAGATACGCAGTATTTT.